The entry below gives a single TCR beta chain sequence along with its context. This clonotype was seen a handful of times. The antigen it binds to is not known. No quality values exist for individual bases; no much larger clone is one base distant. TCRdb records Illumina HiSeq 2500 as the sequencer. Quantitative 5'-RACE with molecular barcodes was used to prepare TCR beta libraries. The original methods were these. A new computational method based on a probabilistic model of VDJ rearrangement was used to identify disease-linked TCR variants. The raw public data were reprocessed by TCRdb itself: fastp quality trimming at Q25, MiXCR clonotype calling, in-frame beta chains only. Identical CDR3 protein sequences are pooled into one entry, listed with their most common genes and DNA. The V and J calls reflect TCRdb's pipeline rather than the authors' work. The sample table shows approximately 540,000 distinct CDR3 sequences, and 9.5% to 15% are seen once. The ten largest clones add up to nearly 7% of the sample.

This specimen belongs to a study of CD8 T cells in ankylosing spondylitis (dated by TCRdb to about 2017). Regarding the research as a whole: T cell receptor beta repertoires were profiled in healthy donors and ankylosing spondylitis patients so that disease-linked TCR variants could be found. The full study cohort was made up of 20 to 25 ankylosing spondylitis patients and 108 healthy donors. Peripheral blood was sampled, and synovial fluid was also collected from ankylosing spondylitis patients.

Results the study describes overall, beyond this receptor: Blood from ankylosing spondylitis patients appeared to be characterized by a TCR beta motif composed of 7 to 9 highly homologous amino acid variants. Some motif variants had previously been reported in the synovial fluid and blood of reactive arthritis patients, which suggests shared mechanisms of disease initiation. Significant enrichment of the disease-linked clones was reported in matched synovial fluid samples from ankylosing spondylitis patients. A CD8+ phenotype was shown by the disease-linked clones, which were found at relatively low frequencies in peripheral blood.

The receptor's source is a male donor with ankylosing spondylitis. Sequencing was done on a sample of blood, either unsorted or a sorted T cell fraction (not recorded which).

The DNA sequence is TGTGCCAGCAGCCAAGCAGGACAGTACTACGAGCAGTACTTC. This gives the protein CASSQAGQYYEQYF. The rearranged chain carries TRBV3-1 and TRBJ2-7; matching of 6 bases hints at TRBD1 as the D gene. There are 14 amino acids in the CDR3, from cysteine to phenylalanine inclusive. The only DNA kept is the CDR3, 42 bases in frame from the first base. According to the germline V gene (reference sequence), CDR1 reads LGHDT and CDR2 reads YNNKEL. At the junction V is shortened by 1 base and J by 3 bases, with 10 bases in between.